A single sample is the source of the 18 T cell receptor beta chains below, sequenced in a study of early T cells in non-severe SARS-CoV-2 infection. TCRdb reprocessed the 5' RACE reads with MiXCR, giving one entry per CDR3 protein. This sample carries around 60,000 distinct CDR3 sequences, about 13% of them seen once, and the ten largest clones take about 9.7%. Material: whole blood. All receptors come from an adult who was a healthcare worker with PCR-confirmed SARS-CoV-2 infection or an uninfected control (not recorded which).

The J gene is TRBJ2-7, the V gene TRBV12-2; TRBD1 is taken as the D call from the table, unchecked against the DNA. TRBV12-2 is a listed pseudogene. This CDR3 spans 15 amino acids. Here the CDR3 DNA reads TGTGCAAGTCGCTTACCCAGGGGCCAATCCTACGAGCAGTACTTC. Encoded protein: CASRLPRGQSYEQYF.

J is TRBJ1-2 and V is TRBV29-1; no definite D call. There are 12 residues in the CDR3. Germline CDR1 is SQVTM and CDR2 is ANQGSEA. The V end lost 8 bases, the J end lost 2 bases, and 12 bases lay between the germline ends. The CDR3 is CSTVVGNYGYTF. CDR3 coding DNA: TGCAGCACTGTCGTAGGGAACTATGGCTACACCTTC.

Comments on this clonotype: Since a much larger clone is just one base distant, this may be a read error. Likely a read error: the CDR3 ends without its conserved phenylalanine or tryptophan. The rearrangement links TRBV7-9 to TRBJ2-1; possible D gene TRBD1, 5 bases. The V end lost 5 bases, the J end lost 2 bases, and 19 bases lay between the germline ends. This CDR3 region has 17 residues. The germline gives CDR1 SEHNR, CDR2 FQNEAQ (reference sequence). Here the CDR3 reads CASSPLTSGIAYNEQFS. CDR3 coding DNA: TGTGCCAGCAGCCCCCTAACCTCAGGGATTGCCTACAATGAGCAGTTCTCC.

This clonotype has at least ten counts. The chain recombines TRBV6-2 or TRBV6-3 with TRBJ2-1; D perhaps matches TRBD2 (6 bases). Germline CDR1 MNHEY, CDR2 SVGEGT. The V end lost 10 bases, the J end lost 0 bases, and 16 bases lay between the germline ends. The CDR3 has 15 residues. The CDR3 region is CATANGGISYNEQFF. The CDR3 DNA sequence: TGTGCCACCGCGAACGGGGGAATCTCCTACAATGAGCAGTTCTTC.

There are a few counts of this clonotype. This chain connects TRBV3-1 to TRBJ2-2; no reliable D call. The CDR3 length is 11 residues. Trimming stripped 5 bases from V and 7 bases from J, with 5 bases between. Germline CDR1 reads LGHDT; CDR2 reads YNNKEL (reference sequence). Written as DNA, the CDR3 is TGTGCCAGCAGCTCAGGCGGGGAGCTGTTTTTT. Protein sequence: CASSSGGELFF.

This clonotype showed up many times. The chain links TRBV6-1 to TRBJ2-2; the D is unclear. The V end was cut by 5 bases, the J end by 4 bases, with 5 bases between. There are 12 residues in the CDR3. Germline-derived CDR1 and CDR2 are MNHNS and SASEGT. The DNA of the CDR3 is TGTGCCAGCAGTATAGCCACCGGGGAGCTGTTTTTT. It codes for CASSIATGELFF.

This clonotype has at least ten counts. The chain couples TRBV28 to TRBJ2-6; TRBD1 aligns across 8 bases. In germline, CDR1 is MDHEN, CDR2 SYDVKM. The V segment lost 6 bases and the J segment 3 bases; nucleotides outside the gene matches: 7. The CDR3 runs 16 residues. The CDR3 sequence: CASRTDRAIGANVLTF. The CDR3 region has the DNA TGTGCCAGCAGAACGGACAGGGCTATTGGGGCCAACGTCCTGACTTTC.

This clonotype has more than one count but fewer than ten. The chain carries TRBV29-1 and TRBJ1-1; D is perhaps TRBD1 (5 bases). The V gene lost 5 bases and the J gene lost 4 bases, with 17 bases spanning the gap. This CDR3 is built from 14 residues. Germline CDR1 SQVTM, CDR2 ANQGSEA. The CDR3 DNA is TGCAGCGTTATGGAGGGCTGGGGGAGCACTGAAGCTTTCTTT. Its protein product is CSVMEGWGSTEAFF. The variable domain in full, with the rest retrieved from reference TRBV29-1 and TRBJ1-1, is SAVISQKPSRDICQRGTSLTIQCQVDSQVTMMFWYRQQPGQSLTLIATANQGSEATYESGFVIDKFPISRPNLTFSTLTVSNMSPEDSSIYLCSVMEGWGSTEAFFGQGTRLTVV.

This clonotype showed up many times. The rearrangement joins TRBV18 to TRBJ2-6; possible D gene TRBD1, 6 bases. With 4 bases removed from V and 0 bases from J, the gap between germline ends came to 19 bases. The CDR3 extends over 19 amino acids. CDR1 and CDR2 from the germline V gene are KGHSH and LQKENI. The CDR3 here is CASSRVNLGQISGANVLTF. DNA for the CDR3: TGTGCCAGCTCACGAGTGAATTTAGGACAGATCTCTGGGGCCAACGTCCTGACTTTC.

The chain joins TRBV6-5 to TRBJ2-7; weak D call: TRBD2 (6 bases). This CDR3 spans 13 amino acids. In germline, CDR1 is MNHEY, CDR2 SVGAGI. Trimming left V 10 bases short and J 0 bases short, with 13 bases between. CDR3: CATRRGSSYEQYF. In DNA, the CDR3 is TGTGCCACTAGGAGGGGAAGCTCCTACGAGCAGTACTTC.

The gene calls are TRBV29-1 and TRBJ2-1; 11 bases are a match to TRBD1. The V and J ends lost 6 bases and 8 bases, in that order; junction bases with no gene match: 9. The CDR3 has 14 residues. The germline gives CDR1 SQVTM, CDR2 ANQGSEA. The CDR3 spells CSVWDRGDGDEQFF. The DNA for the CDR3 is TGCAGCGTGTGGGACAGGGGGGATGGGGATGAGCAGTTCTTC.

This clonotype was seen a few times. V gene TRBV20-1 combines with J gene TRBJ2-1, with 14 positions matching TRBD2. Trimming cost V 6 bases and J 13 bases; bases outside gene matches: 11. Per the germline V gene, CDR1 is DFQATT and CDR2 is SNEGSKA (reference sequence). The CDR3 totals 14 residues. As DNA, the CDR3 is TGCAGTGCCTCGGGACTAGCGGGAGAAGAAGGACAGTTCTTC. Translated, it gives CSASGLAGEEGQFF.

A few counts support this clonotype. The rearrangement links TRBV29-1 to TRBJ2-3; D gene uncertain. This CDR3 is built from 13 residues. V lost 7 bases and J lost 4, with 15 bases in between. Per germline, CDR1 SQVTM and CDR2 ANQGSEA. The CDR3 loop reads CSAEKQGSDTQYF. The CDR3 nucleotides read TGCAGCGCTGAGAAGCAAGGGTCAGATACGCAGTATTTT.

This clonotype has just a few counts. V is TRBV14 and J is TRBJ1-1, with D maybe TRBD1 (5 bases). Germline loops: CDR1 SGHDN, CDR2 FVKESK. V shed 1 base and J shed 11 bases, with 14 bases lying between them. This CDR3 contains 13 residues. Here the CDR3 reads CASSQGGPLRAFF. DNA of the CDR3: TGTGCCAGCAGCCAAGGGGGCCCACTACGCGCTTTCTTT.

V gene TRBV29-1 combines with J gene TRBJ2-1; no definite D call. The V end was cut by 8 bases, the J end by 4 bases, with 15 bases between. Germline loops: CDR1 SQVTM, CDR2 ANQGSEA. The CDR3 length is 13 residues. CDR3 nucleotides: TGCAGCTACCACTGGGGATCGTACAATGAGCAGTTCTTC. Protein product: CSYHWGSYNEQFF.

Remarks on this clonotype: Relative to the germline gene, one junction end is altered; a read error may explain this. The chain joins TRBV7-7 to TRBJ2-1, with D hard to call. The CDR3 covers 15 residues. The germline CDR1 and CDR2 sequences are SSHAT and FNYEAQ (reference sequence). The CDR3 sequence is CASSLSFISYNEQFF. CDR3 nucleotide sequence: TGTGCTAGCAGCTTATCTTTTATCTCCTACAATGAGCAGTTCTTC.

The CDR3 DNA reads as TGTGCCAGCAGCCAACAAGCGGAACCGTCCTACGAGCAGTACTTC. Translated, it gives CASSQQAEPSYEQYF. The chain uses TRBV14 and TRBJ2-7; D might be TRBD2 (5 bases). Germline V CDR1 and CDR2: SGHDN, FVKESK. The CDR3 has 15 amino acids. Trimming took off 2 bases at V and 1 base at J, with 12 bases between the two ends.

On this clonotype itself: A clone one base away is much larger, so this may be a read error. V gene TRBV5-5 combines with J gene TRBJ2-1; possible D gene TRBD1, 5 bases. CDR1 is SGHKS, CDR2 YYEKEE, per germline (reference sequence). The length of the CDR3 is 12 residues. Trimming shortened V by 6 bases and J by 5 bases, and 9 bases separated the two germline ends. The CDR3 region is CASNGHNNEQFF. The DNA of the CDR3 is TGTGCCAGCAACGGACATAACAATGAGCAGTTCTTC.